The source of this T cell receptor (beta chain) is a study of cytomegalovirus exposure and HLA in healthy donors. Use of 60 Vbeta and 13 Jbeta primers characterized the PCR. Libraries were prepared by immunoSEQ multiplex PCR; TCRdb keeps only in-frame clonotypes and omits some of them. Among roughly 200,000 clones listed, approximately 80% were seen once. CDR1 SNHLY and CDR2 FYNNEI come from the germline V gene. The ends lost 0 bases at V and 2 bases at J; junction bases unmatched: 8. The CDR3 spans 17 residues. This TCR was recovered from a woman in her twenties or thirties in good health and CMV-seronegative. V is TRBV2 and J is TRBJ2-7, with 9 bases lining up with TRBD1. The sequencing input was PBMCs. DNA of the CDR3: TGTGCCAGCAGTGAAGCGCATAGGACAGGGGAGACCTACGAGCAGTACTTC. Translated, it gives CASSEAHRTGETYEQYF.